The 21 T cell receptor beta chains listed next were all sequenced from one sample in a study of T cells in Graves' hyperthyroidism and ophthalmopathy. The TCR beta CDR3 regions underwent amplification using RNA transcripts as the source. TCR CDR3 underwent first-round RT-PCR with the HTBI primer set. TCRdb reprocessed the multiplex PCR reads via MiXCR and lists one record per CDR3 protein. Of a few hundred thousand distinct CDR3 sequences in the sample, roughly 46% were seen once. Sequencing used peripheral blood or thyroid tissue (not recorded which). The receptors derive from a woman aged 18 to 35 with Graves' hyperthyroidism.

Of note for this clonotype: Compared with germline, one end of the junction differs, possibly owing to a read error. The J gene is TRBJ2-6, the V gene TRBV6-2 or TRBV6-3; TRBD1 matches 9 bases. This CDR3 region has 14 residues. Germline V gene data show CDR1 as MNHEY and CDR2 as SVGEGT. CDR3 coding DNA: TGTGCCAGCAACACACCGGGACAGGGCACCACTGAAGCTTTC. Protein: CASNTPGQGTTEAF.

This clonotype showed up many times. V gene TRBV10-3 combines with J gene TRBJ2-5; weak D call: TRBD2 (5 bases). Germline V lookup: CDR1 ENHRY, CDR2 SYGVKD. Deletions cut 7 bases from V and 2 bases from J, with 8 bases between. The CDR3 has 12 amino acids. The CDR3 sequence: CAIIPGQETQYF. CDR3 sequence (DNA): TGTGCCATCATCCCGGGGCAAGAGACCCAGTACTTC.

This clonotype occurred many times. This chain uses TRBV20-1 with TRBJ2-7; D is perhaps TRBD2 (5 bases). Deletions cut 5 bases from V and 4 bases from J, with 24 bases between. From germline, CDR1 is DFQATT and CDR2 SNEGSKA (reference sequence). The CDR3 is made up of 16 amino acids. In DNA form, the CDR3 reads TGCAGTGCTTGTCTCTTTAAGACGGGGTCTTTATACGAGCAGTACTTC. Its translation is CSACLFKTGSLYEQYF.

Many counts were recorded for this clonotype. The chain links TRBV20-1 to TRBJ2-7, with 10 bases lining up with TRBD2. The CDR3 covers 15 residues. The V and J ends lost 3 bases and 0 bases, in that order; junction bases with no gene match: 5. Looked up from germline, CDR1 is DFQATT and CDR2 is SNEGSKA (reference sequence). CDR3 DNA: TGCAGTGCTAGCCTAGCGGGAGCCGGCTCCTACGAGCAGTACTTC. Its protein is CSASLAGAGSYEQYF.

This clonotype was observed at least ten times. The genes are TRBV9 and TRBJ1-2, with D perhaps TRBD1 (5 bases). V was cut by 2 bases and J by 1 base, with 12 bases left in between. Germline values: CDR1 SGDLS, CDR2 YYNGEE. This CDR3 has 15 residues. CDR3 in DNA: TGTGCCAGCAGCGTTAAAGGGGTCCTTAACTATGGCTACACCTTC. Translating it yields CASSVKGVLNYGYTF.

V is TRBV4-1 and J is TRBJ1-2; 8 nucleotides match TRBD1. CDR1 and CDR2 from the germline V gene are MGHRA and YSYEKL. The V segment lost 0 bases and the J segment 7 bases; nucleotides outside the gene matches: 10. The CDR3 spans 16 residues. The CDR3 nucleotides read TGCGCCAGCAGCCAAGATGGTAGTGCAGGGGGCTTTGGCTACACCTTC. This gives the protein CASSQDGSAGGFGYTF.

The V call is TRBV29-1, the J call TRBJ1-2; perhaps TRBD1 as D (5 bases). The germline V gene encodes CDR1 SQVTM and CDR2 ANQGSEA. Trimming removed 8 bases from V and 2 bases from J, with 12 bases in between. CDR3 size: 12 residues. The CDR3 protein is CSPARDNYGYTF. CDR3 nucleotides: TGCAGCCCTGCCAGGGACAACTATGGCTACACCTTC.

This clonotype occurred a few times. DNA of the CDR3: TGCAGCCAAGAACCCGCGAACACTGAAGCTTTCTTT. Its protein is CSQEPANTEAFF. This chain joins TRBV29-1 and TRBJ1-1; D is unclear. The CDR3 is made up of 12 amino acids. Germline loops: CDR1 SQVTM, CDR2 ANQGSEA. Trimming took off 8 bases at V and 1 base at J, with 11 bases between the two ends. The entire variable domain, with the rest obtained from reference TRBV29-1 and TRBJ1-1, is as follows: SAVISQKPSRDICQRGTSLTIQCQVDSQVTMMFWYRQQPGQSLTLIATANQGSEATYESGFVIDKFPISRPNLTFSTLTVSNMSPEDSSIYLCSQEPANTEAFFGQGTRLTVV.

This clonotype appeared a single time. The CDR3 loop is CASVDGRGRGYGYTF. CDR3 DNA sequence: TGTGCCAGCGTGGATGGGAGGGGAAGAGGCTATGGCTACACCTTC. This chain joins TRBV25-1 and TRBJ1-2, with TRBD1 as a possible D gene (5 bases). Germline CDR1 is MGHDK and CDR2 is SYGVNS. CDR3 length: 15 amino acids. V was shortened by 8 bases and J by 4 bases, with 20 bases between the two germline ends.

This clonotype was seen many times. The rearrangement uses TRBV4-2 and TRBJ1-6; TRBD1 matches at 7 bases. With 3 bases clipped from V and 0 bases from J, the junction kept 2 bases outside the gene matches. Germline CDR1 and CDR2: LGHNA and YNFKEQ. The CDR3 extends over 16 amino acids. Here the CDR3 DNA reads TGTGCCAGCAGCCAGGACAGGAGCTCCTATAATTCACCCCTCCACTTT. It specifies CASSQDRSSYNSPLHF.

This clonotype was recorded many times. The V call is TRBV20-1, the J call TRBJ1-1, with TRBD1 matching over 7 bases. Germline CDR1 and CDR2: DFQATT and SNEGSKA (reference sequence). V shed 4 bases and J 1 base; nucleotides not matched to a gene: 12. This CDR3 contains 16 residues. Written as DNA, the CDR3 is TGCAGTGCTAAGGTAGGGACAGCCCGAGGGAACACTGAAGCTTTCTTT. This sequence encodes CSAKVGTARGNTEAFF.

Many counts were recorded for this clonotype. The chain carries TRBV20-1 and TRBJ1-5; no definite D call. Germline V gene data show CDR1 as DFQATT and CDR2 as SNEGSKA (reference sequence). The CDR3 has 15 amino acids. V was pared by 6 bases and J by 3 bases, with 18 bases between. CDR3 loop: CSAPAARENNQPQHF. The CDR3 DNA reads TGCAGTGCACCCGCCGCTCGGGAGAACAATCAGCCCCAGCATTTT.

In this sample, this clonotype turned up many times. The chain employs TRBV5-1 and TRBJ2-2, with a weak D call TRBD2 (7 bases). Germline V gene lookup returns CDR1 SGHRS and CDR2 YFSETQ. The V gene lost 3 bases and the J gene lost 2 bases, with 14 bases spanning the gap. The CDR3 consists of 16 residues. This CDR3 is CASSWGGGRNTGELFF. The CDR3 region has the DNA TGCGCCAGCAGCTGGGGCGGGGGCCGAAACACCGGGGAGCTGTTTTTT.

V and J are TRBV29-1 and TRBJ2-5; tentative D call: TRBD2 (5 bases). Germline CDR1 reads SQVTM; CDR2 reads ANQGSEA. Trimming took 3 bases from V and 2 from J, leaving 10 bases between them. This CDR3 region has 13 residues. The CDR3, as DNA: TGCAGCGTTGACGGGAACCCACAAGAGACCCAGTACTTC. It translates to CSVDGNPQETQYF.

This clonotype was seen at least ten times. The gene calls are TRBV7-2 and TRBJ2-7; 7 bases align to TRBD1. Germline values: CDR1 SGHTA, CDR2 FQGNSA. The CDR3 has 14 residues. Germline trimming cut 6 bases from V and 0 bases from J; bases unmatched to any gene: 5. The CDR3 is CASRPTGSSYEQYF. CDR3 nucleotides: TGTGCCAGCAGACCGACAGGGAGCTCCTACGAGCAGTACTTC.

For the CDR3, the DNA is TGTGCCAGCAGCTTAAGGTGGACCAGCGGGACCGGGGAGCTGTTTTTT. Protein product: CASSLRWTSGTGELFF. J is TRBJ2-2 and V is TRBV7-3; tentatively, D is TRBD2 (6 bases). The V and J ends lost 1 base and 5 bases respectively, with 14 bases between them. The CDR3 contains 16 residues. The germline V gene has CDR1 SGHTA and CDR2 FQGTGA.

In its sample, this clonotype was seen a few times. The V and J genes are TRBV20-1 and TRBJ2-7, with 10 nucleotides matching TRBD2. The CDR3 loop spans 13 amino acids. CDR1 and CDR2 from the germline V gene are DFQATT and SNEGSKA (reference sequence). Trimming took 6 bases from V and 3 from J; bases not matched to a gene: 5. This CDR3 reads CSAGSGRDYEQYF. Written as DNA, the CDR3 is TGCAGTGCAGGGAGCGGGAGGGACTACGAGCAGTACTTC.

The CDR3 nucleotides read TGTGCCAGCAGCCAAGGCTGGCGCCAGCCCCAGCATTTT. It encodes CASSQGWRQPQHF. The V gene is TRBV14, the J gene TRBJ1-5; D uncertain. The CDR3 extends over 13 amino acids. From germline, CDR1 is SGHDN and CDR2 FVKESK. V lost 1 base and J lost 7, with 8 bases in between.

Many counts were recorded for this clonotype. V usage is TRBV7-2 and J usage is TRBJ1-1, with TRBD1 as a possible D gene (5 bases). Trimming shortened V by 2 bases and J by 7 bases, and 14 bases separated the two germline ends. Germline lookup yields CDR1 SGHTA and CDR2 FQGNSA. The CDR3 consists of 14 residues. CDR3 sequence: CASSLSRTKGEAFF. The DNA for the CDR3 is TGTGCCAGCAGCTTATCCCGGACAAAGGGTGAAGCTTTCTTT.

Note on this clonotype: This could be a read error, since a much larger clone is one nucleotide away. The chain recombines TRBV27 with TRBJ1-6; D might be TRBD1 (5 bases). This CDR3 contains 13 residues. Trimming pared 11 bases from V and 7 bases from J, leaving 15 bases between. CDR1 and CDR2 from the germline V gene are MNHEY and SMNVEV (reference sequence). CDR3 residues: CAGGGTVNSPLHF. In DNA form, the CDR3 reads TGTGCCGGCGGGGGGACCGTGAATTCACCCCTCCACTTT.

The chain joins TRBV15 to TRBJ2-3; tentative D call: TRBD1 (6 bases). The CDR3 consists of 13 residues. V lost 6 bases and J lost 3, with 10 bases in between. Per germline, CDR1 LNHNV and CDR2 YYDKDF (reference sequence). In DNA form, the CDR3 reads TGTGCCACCAGTCCGGACAGAACAGATACGCAGTATTTT. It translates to CATSPDRTDTQYF.